These T cell receptor beta chains were read from a single sample in a study of PD-L1 blockade in urothelial cancer. Measured with immunoSEQ multiplex PCR; TCRdb has only the in-frame clones, and not every one. Among roughly 45,000 clones, 70% to 90% were seen once, and the ten largest hold less than 10%. Material: PBMCs, obtained around atezolizumab (anti-PD-L1) treatment. These receptors came from a man aged 55 to 70 with urothelial cancer. Both conserved end residues are part of each CDR3.

v_gene,CDR3aa
TRBV6-1,CASSERGIRAEKLFF
TRBV9,CASSVVPSGVQETQYF
TRBV5-6,CASSLGSDEQFF
TRBV9,CASSVAAGGQETQYF
TRBV5-1,CASSFGGMNTEAFF
TRBV11-3,CASSPGATSYNEQFF
TRBV7-9,CASSPGTGGHFQETQYF
TRBV9,CASSVRQGSGELFF
TRBV7-3,CASSTGGQGHGYTF
TRBV7-2,CASSLNRGFGNTIYF
TRBV4-1,CASSQASLAGGRDSGANVLTF
TRBV18,CASSTTGGTGNTIYF
TRBV19,CASTPDRDQPQHF
TRBV9,CASSGTGDEKLFF
TRBV4-1,CASSLGLADSQETQYF
TRBV5-1,CASSSRGRTYNEQFF
TRBV19,CASSIGGDQVTQYF
TRBV7-2,CASGFGNIQYF
TRBV11-2,CASSLDGAPAVVGNTIYF
TRBV9,CASSPSTAVAGELFF
TRBV7-9,CASSLVGQGALRETQYF
TRBV12-5,CASGLRTSGGSEQFF
TRBV19,CASSIMANSPLHF
TRBV4-2,CASSQGLAEQETQYF
TRBV9,CASSVGPGDEKLFF
TRBV19,CASSGQELNTGELFF
TRBV5-6,CASSPGGSNQPQHF
TRBV9,CASSVGPGGAGETQYF
TRBV5-5,CASIMGQSNSPLHF
TRBV4-1,CASSPSTLLSYEQYF
TRBV2,CASSLIYTEAFF
TRBV5-8,CASRIRLGNSPLHF
TRBV4-2,CASSLRDRGDYGYTF
TRBV7-7,CASSPDRGSLRGNTIYF
TRBV7-7,CASSTGQGFQETQYF
TRBV30,CAWSVYGGANTGELFF
TRBV19,CASSIVLNTEAFF
TRBV4-2,CASSRRLGTSTDTQYF
TRBV7-2,CASSPQGDNYGYTF
TRBV4-1,CASSRPIGDTIYF
TRBV2,CASSGRGDYGYTF
TRBV7-2,CASRPHRGQETQYF
TRBV4-2,CASSQEWSRENTEAFF
TRBV7-8,CASSRGQYTGELFF
TRBV19,CASSEQGSSYEQYF
TRBV6-1,CASRTLYRGEHGYTF
TRBV2,CASSDRGSQPQHF
TRBV28,CASSFGGTGYDEQYF
TRBV5-1,CASSLGQGSREQYF
TRBV14,CASSQGWLAGSTDTQYF
TRBV19,CASGILTAYGYTF
TRBV7-2,CASSFNGNTGELFF
TRBV6-5,CASRKDRGLLAQYF
TRBV11-3,CASSRTGNPGELFF